This T cell receptor beta chain originates from a study of shared clonotypes between healthy human individuals. The CDR3 runs 12 residues. Losses at the gene ends were 6 bases for V and 6 bases for J; bases not matched to a gene: 4. The V gene's germline CDR1 is MNHNY and CDR2 SVGAGI (reference sequence). Only CD45RO-negative cells positively selected for CCR7 counted as naive CD8 cells, so terminally differentiated effector memory CD45RA+ cells were excluded. TCRdb keeps only in-frame clones here, not all; method: immunoSEQ multiplex PCR. The table records roughly 2.1 million clones, just over 90% of them present only once.

Sequenced input: naive CD8+ T cells from PBMCs. The TCR was taken from a man younger than 35 in good health. Some clones in this sample may be carry-over from other donors' samples. The V call is TRBV6-6, the J call TRBJ2-7, with 8 nucleotides matching TRBD1. CDR3 coding DNA: TGTGCCAGCAGCAGGACAGGGCCCGAGCAGTACTTC. Protein product: CASSRTGPEQYF.